The clone carrying this T cell receptor (beta chain) occurred once. Original processing methods: By means of reference gene primer amplification, nucleated cell counts were estimated. Some clones are missing from TCRdb's copy, which holds only in-frame ones; the method was immunoSEQ multiplex PCR. V and J calls and clone size follow that table, whereas D and trimming were derived from the DNA. The table records around 30,000 clones, approximately 80% of them present only once. This sample was taken from a study of blood T cell repertoires in COVID-19. Study-level background: COVID-19 samples collected from the United States, Italy and Spain covered acute and convalescent phases. T cells, B-cell-depleted T cells, or PBMCs supplied cDNA or gDNA.

J was trimmed by 7 bases and V by 4 bases; bases with no gene match: 6. The germline V gene has CDR1 SGHDN and CDR2 FVKESK. The CDR3 totals 13 residues. This rearrangement joins TRBV14 to TRBJ1-2, with 7 bases aligning to TRBD1. The receptor was isolated from a human donor in a cohort sampled during active COVID-19. Sequenced: peripheral blood. CDR3 nucleotide sequence: TGTGCCAGCAGCCGCAGGGGGGCGGGTGGCTACACCTTC. Protein sequence: CASSRRGAGGYTF.